The 24 T cell receptor beta chains in this list originate from one sample, sequenced in a study of blood T cell repertoires in COVID-19. The repertoire was sequenced with immunoSEQ multiplex PCR; TCRdb's copy has only in-frame clones and lacks some. The table records 150,000 to 200,000 clones, around 80% of them present only once. What was sequenced was PBMCs or T cells enriched from blood (not recorded which). The receptors come from a woman in her 50s with acute COVID-19.

The chain couples TRBV5-1 to TRBJ2-1; 7 nucleotides match TRBD2. The CDR3 is 13 amino acids. Looked up from germline, CDR1 is SGHRS and CDR2 is YFSETQ. V lost 4 bases, J lost 5 bases, and 3 bases stayed unmatched. Here the CDR3 DNA reads TGCGCCAGCAGCGGAACTAGCGACAATGAGCAGTTCTTC. It codes for CASSGTSDNEQFF.

V is TRBV6-5 and J is TRBJ1-4; the D is unclear. Germline V lookup: CDR1 MNHEY, CDR2 SVGAGI. The CDR3 runs to 11 residues. V was shortened by 7 bases and J by 4 bases, with 4 bases between the two germline ends. The CDR3 DNA is TGTGCCAGCATATATAATGAAAAACTGTTTTTT. This gives the protein CASIYNEKLFF.

V gene TRBV9 combines with J gene TRBJ1-6, with 7 bases matching TRBD1. The CDR3 is 14 amino acids. V was clipped by 4 bases and J by 7 bases; unmatched bases: 5. Looked up from germline, CDR1 is SGDLS and CDR2 is YYNGEE. The CDR3 nucleotides are TGTGCCAGCAGCCCGAGGGACAGCAATTCACCCCTCCACTTT. Translation gives CASSPRDSNSPLHF.

The rearrangement links TRBV30 to TRBJ2-2, with TRBD2 matching over 15 bases. Trimming removed 0 bases from V and 5 bases from J; junction bases left unmatched: 7. CDR1 and CDR2 from the germline V gene are GTSNPN and SVGIG (reference sequence). The CDR3 extends over 18 amino acids. The CDR3 is CAWSVGTSGGRPTGELFF. Written as DNA, the CDR3 is TGTGCCTGGAGTGTGGGGACTAGCGGGGGGCGCCCAACCGGGGAGCTGTTTTTT.

A few counts support this clone. The chain couples TRBV6-1 to TRBJ2-7; TRBD1 might be the D (5 bases). Deletions cut 1 base from V and 7 bases from J, with 14 bases between. Germline values: CDR1 MNHNS, CDR2 SASEGT. This CDR3 spans 14 amino acids. In DNA form, the CDR3 reads TGTGCCAGCAGTGAAGTACAGGCTTCGAGAGAGCAGTACGTC. It is translated as CASSEVQASREQYV.

This clone was detected only once. The chain carries TRBV9 and TRBJ2-3; 8 nucleotides line up with TRBD2. Trimming removed 3 bases from V and 9 bases from J; junction bases left unmatched: 9. CDR3 length: 14 residues. CDR1 and CDR2 (germline): SGDLS, YYNGEE. The CDR3 reads CASSALSGVETQYF. The DNA for the CDR3 is TGTGCCAGCAGCGCCCTTAGCGGGGTGGAAACGCAGTATTTT.

The V call is TRBV9, the J call TRBJ2-5, with 11 bases that match TRBD2. Per the germline V gene, CDR1 is SGDLS and CDR2 is YYNGEE. Losses at the gene ends were 3 bases for V and 7 bases for J; bases not matched to a gene: 14. The CDR3 loop spans 17 amino acids. In DNA, the CDR3 is TGTGCCAGCAGCGGGGACGGGGGACTAGCGGACTCTCCGACCCAGTACTTC. Translation gives CASSGDGGLADSPTQYF. The whole variable domain, remainder taken from reference TRBV9 and TRBJ2-5, is DSGVTQTPKHLITATGQRVTLRCSPRSGDLSVYWYQQSLDQGLQFLIQYYNGEERAKGNILERFSAQQFPDLHSELNLSSLELGDSALYFCASSGDGGLADSPTQYFGPGTRLLVL.

Comment on this clone: Other DNA sequences within the sample encode an identical CDR3. V usage is TRBV5-1 and J usage is TRBJ2-5; 9 nucleotides match TRBD1. The ends lost 5 bases at V and 5 bases at J; junction bases unmatched: 10. Germline CDR1 reads SGHRS; CDR2 reads YFSETQ. This CDR3 contains 15 residues. The CDR3 bases are TGCGCCAGCAGTGATCGGACAGGGGTCGAGGAGACCCAGTACTTC. This translates into CASSDRTGVEETQYF.

The genes are TRBV9 and TRBJ2-1, with D possibly TRBD2 on 6 matching bases. V lost 2 bases and J 2 bases, leaving 14 bases between the germline ends. The CDR3 is 16 residues long. Germline CDR1 reads SGDLS; CDR2 reads YYNGEE. In DNA form, the CDR3 reads TGTGCCAGCAGCGTGGGTGGCGGGGTGACCTACAATGAGCAGTTCTTC. Translated: CASSVGGGVTYNEQFF.

The J gene is TRBJ2-1, the V gene TRBV5-1; 8 nucleotides agree with TRBD2. Germline-derived CDR1 and CDR2 are SGHRS and YFSETQ. V shed 4 bases, J shed 7 bases, and the junction held 7 bases outside the gene matches. The CDR3 totals 14 residues. CDR3 region: CASSPDAGGNEQFF. DNA for the CDR3: TGCGCCAGCAGCCCGGACGCGGGGGGAAATGAGCAGTTCTTC.

V and J are TRBV5-1 and TRBJ1-1; unclear D gene. The CDR3 has 11 residues. The germline V gene has CDR1 SGHRS and CDR2 YFSETQ. Trimming cost V 4 bases and J 8 bases, with 9 bases left between them. Here the CDR3 DNA reads TGCGCCAGCAGCCACCGGGAAGAAGCTTTCTTT. Translated, it gives CASSHREEAFF.

This chain joins TRBV19 and TRBJ1-5; 8 bases align to TRBD1. There are 16 residues in the CDR3. Germline CDR1 is LNHDA and CDR2 is SQIVND (reference sequence). The ends lost 6 bases at V and 4 bases at J; junction bases unmatched: 11. Here the CDR3 reads CASRAPLRDRNQPQHF. CDR3 bases: TGTGCCAGTAGAGCACCTCTCCGGGACAGGAATCAGCCCCAGCATTTT.

The chain couples TRBV2 to TRBJ2-2; 9 positions match TRBD2. The V segment lost 6 bases and the J segment 6 bases; nucleotides outside the gene matches: 11. The length of the CDR3 is 16 residues. The germline CDR1 and CDR2 sequences are SNHLY and FYNNEI. The CDR3 sequence is CASRPAGGGAPGELFF. The CDR3 DNA reads as TGTGCCAGCAGGCCCGCTGGCGGGGGGGCGCCCGGGGAGCTGTTTTTT.

This rearrangement joins TRBV18 to TRBJ1-4; unclear D gene. This CDR3 contains 16 residues. Germline CDR1 KGHSH, CDR2 LQKENI. Trimming left V 3 bases short and J 2 bases short, with 13 bases between. The CDR3 coding sequence is TGTGCCAGCTCACCGCCGGGGAGAGGGACTAATGAAAAACTGTTTTTT. It is translated as CASSPPGRGTNEKLFF.

This clone was counted only a few times. The rearrangement joins TRBV4-2 to TRBJ1-6, with TRBD1 matching 7 bases. The germline V gene encodes CDR1 LGHNA and CDR2 YNFKEQ. CDR3 length equals 19 residues. V lost 0 bases to trimming and J lost 5 bases; unmatched junction nucleotides: 13. The CDR3 region has the DNA TGTGCCAGCAGCCAAGACCCGCCCCACAGGGGCGGTAATAATTCACCCCTCCACTTT. Translation gives CASSQDPPHRGGNNSPLHF.

This clone showed up just a few times. The CDR3 protein is CASSLGQGMVGYTF. The CDR3 region has the DNA TGTGCCAGCAGCTTGGGACAGGGGATGGTTGGCTACACCTTC. V usage is TRBV5-8 and J usage is TRBJ1-2; TRBD1 matches at 8 bases. Germline V lookup: CDR1 SGHTS, CDR2 YDEGEE. The CDR3 covers 14 residues. V dropped 0 bases and J dropped 7; count of bases not matched to a gene: 5.

The V and J genes are TRBV7-7 and TRBJ2-1; 9 bases are a match to TRBD2. Per germline, CDR1 SSHAT and CDR2 FNYEAQ (reference sequence). Trimming at V came to 1 base and at J to 8 bases, leaving 6 bases not matched to a gene. The CDR3 loop spans 15 amino acids. The CDR3 DNA reads TGTGCCAGCAGCTTAGGACTAGCGGCGACGGATGAGCAGTTCTTC. Amino acid sequence: CASSLGLAATDEQFF.

This clone was seen a few times. The chain is built from TRBV10-3 and TRBJ2-3; 9 bases match TRBD2. Trimming at V came to 11 bases and at J to 3 bases, leaving 12 bases not matched to a gene. This CDR3 comprises 15 residues. Per the germline V gene, CDR1 is ENHRY and CDR2 is SYGVKD. DNA of the CDR3: TGTGCCGCCCAGTCGAGCGGGGGGAATACAGATACGCAGTATTTT. Translated: CAAQSSGGNTDTQYF.

V gene TRBV28 combines with J gene TRBJ2-1, with 11 bases that match TRBD2. J was trimmed by 4 bases and V by 4 bases; bases with no gene match: 15. The CDR3 has 19 residues. The germline V gene encodes CDR1 MDHEN and CDR2 SYDVKM. CDR3 bases: TGTGCCAGCAGTTCCCCCGCGCCGACTAGCGGGACCCCTTACAATGAGCAGTTCTTC. Its translation is CASSSPAPTSGTPYNEQFF.

J is TRBJ2-3 and V is TRBV7-2; D not certain. V lost 5 bases and J 4 bases, leaving 7 bases between the germline ends. The CDR3 is 12 residues long. CDR1 and CDR2 from the germline V gene are SGHTA and FQGNSA. CDR3 region: CASSPYSDTQYF. DNA of the CDR3: TGTGCCAGCAGCCCATACTCAGATACGCAGTATTTT. Full variable domain (rest looked up from reference TRBV7-2 and TRBJ2-3): GAGVSQSPSNKVTEKGKDVELRCDPISGHTALYWYRQSLGQGLEFLIYFQGNSAPDKSGLPSDRFSAERTGGSVSTLTIQRTQQEDSAVYLCASSPYSDTQYFGPGTRLTVL.

The table lists this clone with a few counts. V gene TRBV30 combines with J gene TRBJ1-5; D is possibly TRBD1 (6 bases). Germline V gene sequence: CDR1 GTSNPN, CDR2 SVGIG (reference sequence). The CDR3 has 14 residues. Trimming removed 2 bases from V and 0 bases from J, with 8 bases in between. DNA for the CDR3: TGTGCCTGGAGTACAGGGACTAGCAATCAGCCCCAGCATTTT. Translating it yields CAWSTGTSNQPQHF.

The chain employs TRBV20-1 and TRBJ1-3; 8 bases are a match to TRBD1. Germline V lookup: CDR1 DFQATT, CDR2 SNEGSKA (reference sequence). The CDR3 runs 17 residues. V dropped 3 bases and J dropped 4; count of bases not matched to a gene: 14. The CDR3 sequence is CSASFLGQGKSGNTIYF. The CDR3 nucleotides are TGCAGTGCTAGTTTTTTAGGACAGGGAAAGTCCGGAAACACCATATATTTT.

The rearrangement links TRBV3-1 (or the pseudogene TRBV3-2) to TRBJ1-1; D is ambiguous. V dropped 4 bases and J dropped 5 bases, with 17 bases sitting between them. Germline V gene data show CDR1 as LGHDT and CDR2 as YNNKEL (reference sequence). The length of the CDR3 is 15 residues. The CDR3 sequence: CASSLSTGGLTEAFF. In DNA form, the CDR3 reads TGTGCCAGCAGCCTATCGACCGGAGGGTTAACTGAAGCTTTCTTT.

The chain uses TRBV6-5 and TRBJ1-1, with TRBD1 matching 7 bases. CDR3 size: 14 residues. After removal of 0 bases from V and 6 bases from J, the junction contained 4 bases not matched to a gene. Germline CDR1 MNHEY, CDR2 SVGAGI. This CDR3 reads CASSYSGTGAEAFF. For the CDR3, the DNA is TGTGCCAGCAGTTACTCGGGCACAGGGGCTGAAGCTTTCTTT.